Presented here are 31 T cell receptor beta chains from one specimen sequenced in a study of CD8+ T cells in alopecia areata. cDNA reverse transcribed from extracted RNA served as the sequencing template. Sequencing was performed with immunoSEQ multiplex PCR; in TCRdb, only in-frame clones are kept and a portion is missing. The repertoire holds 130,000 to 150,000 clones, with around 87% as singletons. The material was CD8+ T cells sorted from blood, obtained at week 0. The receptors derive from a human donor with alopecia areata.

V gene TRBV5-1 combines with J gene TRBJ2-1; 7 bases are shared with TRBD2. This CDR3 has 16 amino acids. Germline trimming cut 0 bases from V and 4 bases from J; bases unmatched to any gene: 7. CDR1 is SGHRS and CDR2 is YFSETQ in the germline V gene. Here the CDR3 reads CASSLEASGSYNEQFF. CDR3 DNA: TGCGCCAGCAGCTTGGAGGCTAGCGGAAGTTACAATGAGCAGTTCTTC.

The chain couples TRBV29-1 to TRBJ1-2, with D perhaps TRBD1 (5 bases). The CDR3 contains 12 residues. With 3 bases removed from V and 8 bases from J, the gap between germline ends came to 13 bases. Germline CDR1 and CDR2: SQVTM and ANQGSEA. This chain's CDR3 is CSVEGGNEGYTF. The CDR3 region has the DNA TGCAGCGTTGAGGGGGGGAATGAGGGCTACACCTTC.

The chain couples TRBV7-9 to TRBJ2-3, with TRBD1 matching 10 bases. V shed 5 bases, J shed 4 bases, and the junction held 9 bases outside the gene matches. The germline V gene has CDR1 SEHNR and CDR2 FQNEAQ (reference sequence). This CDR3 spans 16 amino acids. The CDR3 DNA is TGTGCCAGCAGCGGGGACAGGGGATTGGGGCCAGATACGCAGTATTTT. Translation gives CASSGDRGLGPDTQYF. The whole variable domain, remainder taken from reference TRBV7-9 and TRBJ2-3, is DTGVSQNPRHKITKRGQNVTFRCDPISEHNRLYWYRQTLGQGPEFLTYFQNEAQLEKSRLLSDRFSAERPKGSFSTLEIQRTEQGDSAMYLCASSGDRGLGPDTQYFGPGTRLTVL.

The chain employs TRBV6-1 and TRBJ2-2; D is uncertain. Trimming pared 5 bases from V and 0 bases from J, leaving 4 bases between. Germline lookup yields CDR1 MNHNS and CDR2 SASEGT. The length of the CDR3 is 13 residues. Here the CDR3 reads CASSSPNTGELFF. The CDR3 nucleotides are TGTGCCAGCAGTTCTCCGAACACCGGGGAGCTGTTTTTT.

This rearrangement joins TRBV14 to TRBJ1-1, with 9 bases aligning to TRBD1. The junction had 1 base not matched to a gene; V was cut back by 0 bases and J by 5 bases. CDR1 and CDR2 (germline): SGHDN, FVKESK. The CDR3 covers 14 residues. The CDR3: CASSQETGGTEAFF. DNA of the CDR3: TGTGCCAGCAGCCAAGAGACAGGGGGGACTGAAGCTTTCTTT.

The CDR3 DNA follows: TGTGCCAGCAGCTTAGGTCCGGGACGGGAGGGCACAGATACGCAGTATTTT. Translated, it gives CASSLGPGREGTDTQYF. The genes are TRBV7-2 and TRBJ2-3; 7 bases are a match to TRBD2. The length of the CDR3 is 17 residues. The trim removed 1 base at V and 1 base at J, leaving 8 bases unmatched. Per germline, CDR1 SGHTA and CDR2 FQGNSA.

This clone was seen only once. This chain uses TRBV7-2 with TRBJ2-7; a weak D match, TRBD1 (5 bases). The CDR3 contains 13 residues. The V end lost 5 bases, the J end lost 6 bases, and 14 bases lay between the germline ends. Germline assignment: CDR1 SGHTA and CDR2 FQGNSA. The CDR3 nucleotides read TGTGCCAGCAGCGCCCGACAGTTTCTCGAGCAGTACTTC. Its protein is CASSARQFLEQYF.

The CDR3 bases are TGCAGCGTTGAAGTGATAGGGACGAACACCGGGGAGCTGTTTTTT. It yields the protein CSVEVIGTNTGELFF. The gene calls are TRBV29-1 and TRBJ2-2; unclear D gene. Looked up from germline, CDR1 is SQVTM and CDR2 is ANQGSEA. This CDR3 is built from 15 residues. The germline V and J ends were trimmed by 1 base and 0 bases, with 9 bases remaining between them.

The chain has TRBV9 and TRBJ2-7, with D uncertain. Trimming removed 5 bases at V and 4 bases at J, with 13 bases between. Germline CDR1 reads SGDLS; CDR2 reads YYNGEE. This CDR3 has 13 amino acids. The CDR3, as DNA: TGTGCCAGCAGTCCAGGAGCGAAGTACGAGCAGTACTTC. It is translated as CASSPGAKYEQYF.

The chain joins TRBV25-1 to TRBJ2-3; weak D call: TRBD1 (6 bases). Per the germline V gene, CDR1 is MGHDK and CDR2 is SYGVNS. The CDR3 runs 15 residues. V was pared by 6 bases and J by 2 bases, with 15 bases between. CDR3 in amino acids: CASREGQSPTDTQYF. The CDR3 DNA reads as TGTGCCAGCAGGGAAGGACAGTCACCCACAGATACGCAGTATTTT.

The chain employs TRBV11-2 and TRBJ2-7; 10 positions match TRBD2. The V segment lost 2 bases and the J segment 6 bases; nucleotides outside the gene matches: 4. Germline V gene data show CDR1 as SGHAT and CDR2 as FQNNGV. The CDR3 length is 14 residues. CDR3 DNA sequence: TGTGCCAGCAGCTTAAGCGGGGGGGCGGGCGAGCAGTACTTC. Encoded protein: CASSLSGGAGEQYF.

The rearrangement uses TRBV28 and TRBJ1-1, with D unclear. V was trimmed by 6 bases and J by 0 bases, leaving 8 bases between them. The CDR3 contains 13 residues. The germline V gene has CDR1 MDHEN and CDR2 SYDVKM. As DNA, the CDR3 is TGTGCCAGCAGAATAGGCATGAACACTGAAGCTTTCTTT. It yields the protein CASRIGMNTEAFF.

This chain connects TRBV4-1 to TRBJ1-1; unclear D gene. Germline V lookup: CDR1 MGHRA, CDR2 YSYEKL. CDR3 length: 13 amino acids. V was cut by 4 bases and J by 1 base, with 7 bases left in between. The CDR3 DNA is TGCGCCAGCAGCCGTGTCGGGAACACTGAAGCTTTCTTT. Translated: CASSRVGNTEAFF.

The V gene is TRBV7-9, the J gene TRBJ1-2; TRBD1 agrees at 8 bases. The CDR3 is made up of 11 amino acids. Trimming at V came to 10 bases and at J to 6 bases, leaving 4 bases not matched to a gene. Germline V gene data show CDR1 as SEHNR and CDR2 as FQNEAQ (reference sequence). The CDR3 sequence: CAIQGADGYTF. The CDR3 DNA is TGTGCCATCCAGGGGGCTGATGGCTACACCTTC. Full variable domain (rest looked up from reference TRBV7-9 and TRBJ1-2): DTGVSQNPRHKITKRGQNVTFRCDPISEHNRLYWYRQTLGQGPEFLTYFQNEAQLEKSRLLSDRFSAERPKGSFSTLEIQRTEQGDSAMYLCAIQGADGYTFGSGTRLTVV.

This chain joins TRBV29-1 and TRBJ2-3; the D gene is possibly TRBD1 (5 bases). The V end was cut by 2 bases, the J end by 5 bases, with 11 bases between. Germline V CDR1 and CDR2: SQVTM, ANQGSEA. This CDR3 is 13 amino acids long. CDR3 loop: CSVEWGSGDTQYF. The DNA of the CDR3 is TGCAGCGTTGAATGGGGCTCAGGAGATACGCAGTATTTT.

In DNA, the CDR3 is TGTGCCAGCAGTGAACTGGGCAGGGAAAACTCCTACGAGCAGTACTTC. Protein product: CASSELGRENSYEQYF. The chain is built from TRBV6-1 and TRBJ2-7; perhaps TRBD1 as D (5 bases). CDR1 and CDR2 (germline): MNHNS, SASEGT. This CDR3 comprises 16 residues. The V end was cut by 2 bases, the J end by 0 bases, with 14 bases between.

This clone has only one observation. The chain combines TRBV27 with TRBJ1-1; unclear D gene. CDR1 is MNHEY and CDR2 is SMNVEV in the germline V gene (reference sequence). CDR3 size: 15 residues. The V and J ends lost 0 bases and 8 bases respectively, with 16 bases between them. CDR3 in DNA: TGTGCCAGCAGTTTATCGTGGCAGGCCACCCAGGAAGCTTTCTTT. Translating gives CASSLSWQATQEAFF.

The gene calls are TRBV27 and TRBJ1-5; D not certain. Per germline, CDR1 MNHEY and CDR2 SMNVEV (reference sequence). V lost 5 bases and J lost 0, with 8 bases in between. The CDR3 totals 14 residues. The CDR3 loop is CASSEGYSNQPQHF. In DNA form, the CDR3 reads TGTGCCAGCAGTGAGGGATATAGCAATCAGCCCCAGCATTTT.

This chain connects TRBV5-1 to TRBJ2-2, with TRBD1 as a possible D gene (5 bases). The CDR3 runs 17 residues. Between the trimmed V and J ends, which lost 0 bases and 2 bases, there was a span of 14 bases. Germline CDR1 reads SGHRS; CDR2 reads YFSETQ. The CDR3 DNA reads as TGCGCCAGCAGCTTGGACCTCCCACAGGCAAACACCGGGGAGCTGTTTTTT. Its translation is CASSLDLPQANTGELFF.

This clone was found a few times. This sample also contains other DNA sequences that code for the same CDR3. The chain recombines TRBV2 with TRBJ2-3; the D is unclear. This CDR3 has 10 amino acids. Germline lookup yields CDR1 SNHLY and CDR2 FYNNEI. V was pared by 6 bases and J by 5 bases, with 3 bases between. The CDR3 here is CASRGDTQYF. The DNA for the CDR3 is TGTGCCAGCAGGGGAGATACGCAGTATTTT.

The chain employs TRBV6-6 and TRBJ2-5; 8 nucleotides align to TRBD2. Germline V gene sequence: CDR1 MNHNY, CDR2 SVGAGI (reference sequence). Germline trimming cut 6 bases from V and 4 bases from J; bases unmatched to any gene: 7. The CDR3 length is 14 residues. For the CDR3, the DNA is TGTGCCAGCAGGAGTATTGGACTAGCAGAGACCCAGTACTTC. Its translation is CASRSIGLAETQYF.

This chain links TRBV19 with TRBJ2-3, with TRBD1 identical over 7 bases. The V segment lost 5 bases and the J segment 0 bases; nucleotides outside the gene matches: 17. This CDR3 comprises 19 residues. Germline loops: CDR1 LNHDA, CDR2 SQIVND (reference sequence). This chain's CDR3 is CASSRTGLLGTTSTDTQYF. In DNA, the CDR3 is TGTGCCAGTAGTCGGACAGGTCTATTGGGGACCACTAGCACAGATACGCAGTATTTT.

This CDR3 reads CASSYGASYNEQFF. As DNA, the CDR3 is TGTGCCAGTAGTTACGGCGCTTCCTACAATGAGCAGTTCTTC. This chain joins TRBV19 and TRBJ2-1, with D unresolved. Trimming took off 5 bases at V and 1 base at J, with 9 bases between the two ends. CDR1 and CDR2 (germline): LNHDA, SQIVND (reference sequence). The CDR3 is 14 amino acids.

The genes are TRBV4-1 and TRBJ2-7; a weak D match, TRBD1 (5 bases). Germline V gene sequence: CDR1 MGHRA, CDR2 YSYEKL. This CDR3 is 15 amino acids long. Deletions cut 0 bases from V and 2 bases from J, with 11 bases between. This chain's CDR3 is CASSQDGAAAYEQYF. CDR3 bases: TGCGCCAGCAGCCAAGATGGGGCGGCGGCCTACGAGCAGTACTTC.

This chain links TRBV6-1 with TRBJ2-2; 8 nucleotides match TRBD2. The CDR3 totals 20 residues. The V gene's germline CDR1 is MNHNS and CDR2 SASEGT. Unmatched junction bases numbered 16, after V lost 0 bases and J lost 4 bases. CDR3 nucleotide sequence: TGTGCCAGCAGTGAAGCGCTTCCCACAGGAACTAGCGGCCGCACCGGGGAGCTGTTTTTT. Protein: CASSEALPTGTSGRTGELFF.

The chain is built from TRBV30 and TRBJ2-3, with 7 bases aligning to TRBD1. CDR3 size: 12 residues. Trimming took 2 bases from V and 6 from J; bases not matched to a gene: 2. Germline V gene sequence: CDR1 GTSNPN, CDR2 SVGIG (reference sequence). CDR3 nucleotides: TGTGCCTGGAGTTTGACAGGGGATACGCAGTATTTT. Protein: CAWSLTGDTQYF.

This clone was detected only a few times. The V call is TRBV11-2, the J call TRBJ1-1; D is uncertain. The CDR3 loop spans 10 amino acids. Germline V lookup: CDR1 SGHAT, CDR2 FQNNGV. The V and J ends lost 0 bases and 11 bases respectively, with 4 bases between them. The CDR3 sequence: CASSLDSAFF. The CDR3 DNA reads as TGTGCCAGCAGCTTAGATTCGGCTTTCTTT.

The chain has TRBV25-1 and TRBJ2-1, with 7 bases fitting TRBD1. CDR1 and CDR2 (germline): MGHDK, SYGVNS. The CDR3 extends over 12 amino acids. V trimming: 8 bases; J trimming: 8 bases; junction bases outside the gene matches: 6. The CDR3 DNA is TGTGCCAGCGGGGACAGAATCTATGAGCAGTTCTTC. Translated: CASGDRIYEQFF.

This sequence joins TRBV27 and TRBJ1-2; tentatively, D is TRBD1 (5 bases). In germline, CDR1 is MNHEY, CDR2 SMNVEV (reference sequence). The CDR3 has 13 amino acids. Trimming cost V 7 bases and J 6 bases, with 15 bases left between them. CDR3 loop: CASTKNRMNGYTF. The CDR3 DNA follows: TGTGCCAGCACCAAGAACAGGATGAATGGCTACACCTTC.

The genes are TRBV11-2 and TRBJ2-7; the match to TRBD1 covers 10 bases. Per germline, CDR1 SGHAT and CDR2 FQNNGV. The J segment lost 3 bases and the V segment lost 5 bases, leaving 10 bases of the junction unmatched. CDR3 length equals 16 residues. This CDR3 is CASSRDRGSLSYEQYF. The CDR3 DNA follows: TGTGCCAGCAGCCGGGACAGGGGTTCCCTTAGCTACGAGCAGTACTTC.

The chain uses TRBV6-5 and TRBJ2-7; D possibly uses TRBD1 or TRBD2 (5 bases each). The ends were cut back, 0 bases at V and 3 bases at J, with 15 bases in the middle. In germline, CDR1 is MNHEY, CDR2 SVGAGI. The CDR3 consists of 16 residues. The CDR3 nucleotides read TGTGCCAGCAGTTACTCAACGCCGGGACCCCGCTACGAGCAGTACTTC. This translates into CASSYSTPGPRYEQYF.